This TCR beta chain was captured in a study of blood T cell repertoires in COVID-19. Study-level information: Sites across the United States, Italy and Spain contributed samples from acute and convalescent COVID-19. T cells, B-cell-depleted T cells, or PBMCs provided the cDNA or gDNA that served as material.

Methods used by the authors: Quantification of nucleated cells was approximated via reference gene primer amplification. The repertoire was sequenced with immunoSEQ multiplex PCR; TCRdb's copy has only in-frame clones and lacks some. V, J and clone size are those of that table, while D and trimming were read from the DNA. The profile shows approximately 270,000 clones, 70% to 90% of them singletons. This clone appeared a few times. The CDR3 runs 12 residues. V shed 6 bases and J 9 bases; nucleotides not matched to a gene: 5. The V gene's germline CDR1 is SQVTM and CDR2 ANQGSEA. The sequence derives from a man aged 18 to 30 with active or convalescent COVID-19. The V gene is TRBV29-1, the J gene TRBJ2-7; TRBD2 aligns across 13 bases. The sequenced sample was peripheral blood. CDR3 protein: CSVGTSGTLQYF. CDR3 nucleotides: TGCAGCGTGGGGACTAGCGGGACTTTGCAGTACTTC.